A single sample is the source of the 5 T cell receptor beta chains below, sequenced in a study of chemoradiotherapy in HPV16-positive cancers. The assay was immunoSEQ multiplex PCR, and TCRdb's table has in-frame clones only and misses some. The sample consists of several hundred clones, around 77% of them appearing once. The starting material was tumor tissue, obtained from a patient who underwent chemoradiotherapy. These receptors came from a human donor with HPV-associated anogenital cancer.

This chain joins TRBV18 and TRBJ1-2; the D is unclear. V lost 2 bases and J 2 bases, leaving 24 bases between the germline ends. The CDR3 runs 19 residues. CDR1 is KGHSH, CDR2 LQKENI, per germline. Written as DNA, the CDR3 is TGTGCCAGCTCACCAGGTCATTTCGGTAGGGCGGACGGAAACTATGGCTACACCTTC. Residues: CASSPGHFGRADGNYGYTF.

The CDR3 protein is CAINRGPTYGYTF. For the CDR3, the DNA is TGTGCCATCAACAGGGGTCCGACCTATGGCTACACCTTC. V usage is TRBV19 and J usage is TRBJ1-2; 7 bases align to TRBD1. Trimming at V came to 10 bases and at J to 4 bases, leaving 9 bases not matched to a gene. The CDR3 totals 13 residues. CDR1 is LNHDA, CDR2 SQIVND, per germline (reference sequence).

This chain links TRBV10-3 with TRBJ2-5; no definite D call. From germline, CDR1 is ENHRY and CDR2 SYGVKD. The germline V and J ends were trimmed by 4 bases and 2 bases, with 11 bases remaining between them. The CDR3 runs to 14 residues. CDR3 in DNA: TGTGCCATCAGTGGCCCGGACCTACAAGAGACCCAGTACTTC. This codes for CAISGPDLQETQYF.

The genes are TRBV7-2 and TRBJ2-7; 8 nucleotides match TRBD1. Germline V lookup: CDR1 SGHTA, CDR2 FQGNSA. J gave up 5 bases and V 5 bases, and 14 bases lay outside the gene matches. This CDR3 is built from 16 residues. The CDR3 reads CASSAPDRTGTDEQYF. As DNA, the CDR3 is TGTGCCAGCAGCGCCCCCGACAGGACAGGGACCGACGAGCAGTACTTC.

With regard to this clone: One end of the junction is discordant with germline, which a read error may explain. The J gene is TRBJ2-7, the V gene TRBV2; weak D call: TRBD1 (5 bases). The CDR3 loop spans 15 amino acids. Per the germline V gene, CDR1 is SNHLY and CDR2 is FYNNEI. The CDR3 here is CASREGQGASYEQYF. In DNA, the CDR3 is TGTGCCAGCAGAGAAGGTCAAGGGGCCAGCTACGAGCAGTACTTC.